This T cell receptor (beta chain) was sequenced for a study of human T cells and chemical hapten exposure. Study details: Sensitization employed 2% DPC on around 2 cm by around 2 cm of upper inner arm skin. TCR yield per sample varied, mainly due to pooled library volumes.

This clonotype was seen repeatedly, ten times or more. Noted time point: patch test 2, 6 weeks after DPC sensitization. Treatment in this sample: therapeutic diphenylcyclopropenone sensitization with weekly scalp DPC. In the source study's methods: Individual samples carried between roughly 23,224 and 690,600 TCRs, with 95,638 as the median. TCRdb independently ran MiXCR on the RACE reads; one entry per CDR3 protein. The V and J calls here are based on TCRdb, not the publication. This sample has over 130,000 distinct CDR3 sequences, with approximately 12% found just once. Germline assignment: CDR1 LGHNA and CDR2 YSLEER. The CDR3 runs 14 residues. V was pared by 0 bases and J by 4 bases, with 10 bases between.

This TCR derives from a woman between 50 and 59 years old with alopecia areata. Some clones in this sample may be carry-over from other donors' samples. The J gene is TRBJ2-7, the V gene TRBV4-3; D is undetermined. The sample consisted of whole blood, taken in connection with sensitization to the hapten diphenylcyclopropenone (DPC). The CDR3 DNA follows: TGCGCCAGCAGCCAAGAATTCCCCGCGTACGAGCAGTACTTC. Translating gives CASSQEFPAYEQYF.